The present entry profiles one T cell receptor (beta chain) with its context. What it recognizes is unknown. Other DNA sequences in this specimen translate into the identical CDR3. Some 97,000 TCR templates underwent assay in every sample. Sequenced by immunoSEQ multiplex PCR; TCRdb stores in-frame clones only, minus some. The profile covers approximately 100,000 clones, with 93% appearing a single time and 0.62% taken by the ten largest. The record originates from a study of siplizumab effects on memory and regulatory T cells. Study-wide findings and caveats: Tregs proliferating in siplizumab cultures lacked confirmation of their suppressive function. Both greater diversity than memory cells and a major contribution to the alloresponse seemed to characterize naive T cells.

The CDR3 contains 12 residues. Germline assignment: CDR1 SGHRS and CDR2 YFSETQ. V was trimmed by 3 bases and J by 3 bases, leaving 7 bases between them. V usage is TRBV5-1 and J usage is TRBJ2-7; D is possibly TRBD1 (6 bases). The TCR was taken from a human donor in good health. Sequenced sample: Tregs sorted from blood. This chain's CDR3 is CASSSQGYEQYF. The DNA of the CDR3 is TGCGCCAGCAGCTCACAGGGCTACGAGCAGTACTTC.